The 3 T cell receptor beta chains given below trace back to one sample, sequenced in a study of T-cell reconstitution after alpha-beta-depleted transplantation in children. Unique molecular identifiers featured in how the TCRbeta library was prepared. MiXCR, applied by TCRdb to the PCR reads, yields one record per CDR3 protein. This sample carries about 980,000 distinct CDR3 sequences, roughly 31% of them seen once, and the ten largest clones take approximately 30%. The starting material was PBMCs, mostly from graft donor cells, obtained 360 days after TCRalphabeta/CD19-depleted stem cell transplant. These receptors came from a boy under three years old who had a stem cell transplant for SCID, so the T cells may come from the graft donor.

This chain links TRBV5-1 with TRBJ2-4; 10 bases map to TRBD2. J gave up 0 bases and V 0 bases, and 6 bases lay outside the gene matches. The CDR3 loop spans 18 amino acids. Germline V gives CDR1 SGHRS, CDR2 YFSETQ. The DNA for the CDR3 is TGCGCCAGCAGCTTGGAGCCTAGCGGGGGCCTAGCCAAAAACATTCAGTACTTC. Protein: CASSLEPSGGLAKNIQYF.

The chain has TRBV4-1 and TRBJ2-7; possible D gene TRBD2, 5 bases. V lost 0 bases and J lost 0, with 9 bases in between. Germline V gives CDR1 MGHRA, CDR2 YSYEKL. The length of the CDR3 is 15 residues. The CDR3 region has the DNA TGCGCCAGCAGCCAAGATTCAACTAGCTCCTACGAGCAGTACTTC. Its translation is CASSQDSTSSYEQYF.

This chain links TRBV20-1 with TRBJ2-3, with D possibly matching TRBD2 (6 bases). The CDR3 consists of 13 residues. V dropped 6 bases and J dropped 4 bases, with 14 bases sitting between them. Germline assignment: CDR1 DFQATT and CDR2 SNEGSKA (reference sequence). CDR3 loop: CSAELASADTQYF. The DNA of the CDR3 is TGCAGTGCCGAGTTGGCTAGCGCAGATACGCAGTATTTT.